This TCR beta chain was recorded in a study of cytomegalovirus exposure and HLA in healthy donors. The V and J ends lost 5 bases and 11 bases, in that order; junction bases with no gene match: 12. Germline V gene sequence: CDR1 SGHTA, CDR2 FQGNSA. The CDR3 contains 14 residues. The study ran its PCR with 60 Vbeta and 13 Jbeta primers. Only in-frame clones appear in the TCRdb table, and some are missing; sequencing was by immunoSEQ multiplex PCR. The sample has more than 150,000 clones; roughly 80% are singletons. The TCR was taken from a man aged 45-65 years in good health and CMV-seronegative. The sample taken for sequencing was PBMCs. V usage is TRBV7-2 and J usage is TRBJ2-1; TRBD1 aligns across 7 bases. As DNA, the CDR3 is TGTGCCAGCAGCCCCCCGGGACAGAGGGACCAGCAGTTCTTC. It yields the protein CASSPPGQRDQQFF.